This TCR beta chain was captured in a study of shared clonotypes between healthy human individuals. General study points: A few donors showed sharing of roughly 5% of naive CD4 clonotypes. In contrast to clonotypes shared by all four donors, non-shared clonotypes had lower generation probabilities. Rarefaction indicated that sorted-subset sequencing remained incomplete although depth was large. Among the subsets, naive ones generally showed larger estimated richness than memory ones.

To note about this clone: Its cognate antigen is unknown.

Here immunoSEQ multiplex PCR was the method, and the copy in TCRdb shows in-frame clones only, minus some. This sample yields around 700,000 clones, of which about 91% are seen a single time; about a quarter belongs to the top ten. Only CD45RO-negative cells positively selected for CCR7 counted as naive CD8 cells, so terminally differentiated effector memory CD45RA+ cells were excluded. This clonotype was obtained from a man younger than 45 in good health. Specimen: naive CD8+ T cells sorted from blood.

CDR3 DNA sequence: TGTGCCAGCAGCTCGGGAAGGGGTGGAACTGAAGCTTTCTTT. Its translation: CASSSGRGGTEAFF. The V gene is TRBV13, the J gene TRBJ1-1; tentative D call: TRBD1 (5 bases). With 4 bases removed from V and 5 bases from J, the gap between germline ends came to 14 bases. The CDR3 has 14 amino acids. CDR1 is PRHDT, CDR2 FYEKMQ, per germline (reference sequence).